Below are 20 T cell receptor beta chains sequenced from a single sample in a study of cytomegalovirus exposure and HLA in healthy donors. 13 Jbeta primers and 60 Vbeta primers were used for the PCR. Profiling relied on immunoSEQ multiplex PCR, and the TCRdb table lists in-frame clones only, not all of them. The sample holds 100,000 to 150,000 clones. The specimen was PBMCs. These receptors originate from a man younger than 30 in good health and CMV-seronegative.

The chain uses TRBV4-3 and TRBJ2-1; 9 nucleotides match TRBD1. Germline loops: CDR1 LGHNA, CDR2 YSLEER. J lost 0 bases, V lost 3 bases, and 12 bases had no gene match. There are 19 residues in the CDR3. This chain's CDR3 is CASSQRTGAQVNSYNEQFF. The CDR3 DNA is TGCGCCAGCAGCCAGCGGACAGGGGCCCAGGTCAACTCCTACAATGAGCAGTTCTTC.

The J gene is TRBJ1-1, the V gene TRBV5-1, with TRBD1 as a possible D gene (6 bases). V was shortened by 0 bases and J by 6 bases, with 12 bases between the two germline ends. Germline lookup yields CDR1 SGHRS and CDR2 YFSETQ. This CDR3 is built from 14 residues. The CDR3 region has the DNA TGCGCCAGCAGCTTGGTGGGGGCCGTCGCTGAAGCTTTCTTT. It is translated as CASSLVGAVAEAFF.

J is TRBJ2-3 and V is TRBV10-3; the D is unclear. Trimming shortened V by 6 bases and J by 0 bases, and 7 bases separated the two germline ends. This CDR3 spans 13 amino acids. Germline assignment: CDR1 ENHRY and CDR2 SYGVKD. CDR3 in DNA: TGTGCCATCAGGGGCCTTAGCACAGATACGCAGTATTTT. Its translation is CAIRGLSTDTQYF.

The CDR3 nucleotides read TGTGCCTGGAGTCGAAGAGATCCGGAGGAGCAGTACTTC. It codes for CAWSRRDPEEQYF. The chain links TRBV30 to TRBJ2-7; D unresolved. Trimming pared 2 bases from V and 7 bases from J, leaving 15 bases between. The CDR3 runs to 13 residues. Germline lookup yields CDR1 GTSNPN and CDR2 SVGIG (reference sequence).

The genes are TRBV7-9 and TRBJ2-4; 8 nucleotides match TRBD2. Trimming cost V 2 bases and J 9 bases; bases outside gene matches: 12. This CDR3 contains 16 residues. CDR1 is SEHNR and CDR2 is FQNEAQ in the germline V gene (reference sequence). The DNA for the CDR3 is TGTGCCAGCAGCTTAACCGGGAGGGCCAGTCTCCCCATTCAGTACTTC. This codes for CASSLTGRASLPIQYF.

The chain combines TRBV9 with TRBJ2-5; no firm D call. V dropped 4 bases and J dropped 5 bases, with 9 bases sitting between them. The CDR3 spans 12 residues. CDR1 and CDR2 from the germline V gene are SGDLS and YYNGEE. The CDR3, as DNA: TGTGCCAGCAGCTCAATCGGGGAGACCCAGTACTTC. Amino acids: CASSSIGETQYF.

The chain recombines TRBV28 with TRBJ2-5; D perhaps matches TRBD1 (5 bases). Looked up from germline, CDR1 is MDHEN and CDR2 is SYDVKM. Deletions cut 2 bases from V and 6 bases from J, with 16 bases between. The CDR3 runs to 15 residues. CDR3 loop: CASSLVRQLSQTQYF. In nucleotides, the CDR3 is TGTGCCAGCAGTTTAGTTCGACAGCTTAGCCAGACCCAGTACTTC.

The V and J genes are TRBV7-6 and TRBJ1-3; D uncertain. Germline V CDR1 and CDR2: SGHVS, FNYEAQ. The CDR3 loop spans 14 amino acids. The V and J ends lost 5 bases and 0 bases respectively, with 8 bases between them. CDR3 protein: CASSPGSSGNTIYF. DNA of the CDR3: TGTGCCAGCAGCCCCGGTTCCTCTGGAAACACCATATATTTT.

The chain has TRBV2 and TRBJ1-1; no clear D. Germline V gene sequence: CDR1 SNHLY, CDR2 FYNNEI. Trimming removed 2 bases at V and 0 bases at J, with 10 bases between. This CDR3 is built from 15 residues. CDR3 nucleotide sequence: TGTGCCAGCAGTGAACAGGCCGGTATGAACACTGAAGCTTTCTTT. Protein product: CASSEQAGMNTEAFF. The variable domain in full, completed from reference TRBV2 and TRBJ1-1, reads EPEVTQTPSHQVTQMGQEVILRCVPISNHLYFYWYRQILGQKVEFLVSFYNNEISEKSEIFDDQFSVERPDGSNFTLKIRSTKLEDSAMYFCASSEQAGMNTEAFFGQGTRLTVV.

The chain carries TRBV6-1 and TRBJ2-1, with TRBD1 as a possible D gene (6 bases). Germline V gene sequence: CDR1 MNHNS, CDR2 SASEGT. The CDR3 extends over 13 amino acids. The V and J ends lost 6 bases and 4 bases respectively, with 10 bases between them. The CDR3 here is CASRGASYNEQFF. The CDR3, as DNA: TGTGCCAGCAGGGGGGCCTCTTACAATGAGCAGTTCTTC.

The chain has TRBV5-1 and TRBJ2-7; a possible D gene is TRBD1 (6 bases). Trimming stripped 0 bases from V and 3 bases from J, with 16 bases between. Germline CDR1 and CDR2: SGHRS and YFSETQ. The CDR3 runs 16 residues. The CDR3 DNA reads TGCGCCAGCAGCTTGGTCGCGCTCCAGGGGATCTACGAGCAGTACTTC. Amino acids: CASSLVALQGIYEQYF.

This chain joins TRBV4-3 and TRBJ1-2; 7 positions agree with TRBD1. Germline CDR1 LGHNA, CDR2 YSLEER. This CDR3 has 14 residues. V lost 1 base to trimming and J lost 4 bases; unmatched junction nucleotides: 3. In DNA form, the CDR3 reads TGCGCCAGCAGCCAAGGAGACAGGGCCTATGGCTACACCTTC. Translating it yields CASSQGDRAYGYTF.

For the CDR3, the DNA is TGTGCCAGCAGCTCCAGGGGGGAAGATACGCAGTATTTT. As protein: CASSSRGEDTQYF. This chain links TRBV11-2 with TRBJ2-3, with D perhaps matching TRBD1 (7 bases). Germline V gene lookup returns CDR1 SGHAT and CDR2 FQNNGV. The CDR3 extends over 13 amino acids. V gave up 4 bases and J gave up 5 bases, with 10 bases separating them.

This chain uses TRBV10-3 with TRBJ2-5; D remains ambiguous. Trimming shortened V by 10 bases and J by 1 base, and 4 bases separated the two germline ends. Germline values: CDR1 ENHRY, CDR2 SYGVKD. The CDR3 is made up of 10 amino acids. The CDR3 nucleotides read TGTGCCACAGGCCAAGAGACCCAGTACTTC. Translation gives CATGQETQYF.

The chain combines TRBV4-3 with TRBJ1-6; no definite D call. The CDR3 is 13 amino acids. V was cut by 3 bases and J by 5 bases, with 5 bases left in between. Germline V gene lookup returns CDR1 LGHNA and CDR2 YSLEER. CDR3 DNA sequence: TGCGCCAGCAGCCAGGAGGATAATTCACCCCTCCACTTT. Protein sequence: CASSQEDNSPLHF.

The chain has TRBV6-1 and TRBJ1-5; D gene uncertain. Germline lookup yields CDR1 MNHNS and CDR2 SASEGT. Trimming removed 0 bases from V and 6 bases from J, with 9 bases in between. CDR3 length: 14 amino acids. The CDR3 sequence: CASSEARGSQPQHF. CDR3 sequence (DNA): TGTGCCAGCAGTGAAGCGCGCGGGTCTCAGCCCCAGCATTTT.

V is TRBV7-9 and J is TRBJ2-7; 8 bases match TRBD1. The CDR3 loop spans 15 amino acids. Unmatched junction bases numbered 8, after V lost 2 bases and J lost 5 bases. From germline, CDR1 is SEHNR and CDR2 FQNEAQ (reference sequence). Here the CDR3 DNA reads TGTGCCAGCAGCTTACCAGGACAGGGATCCCACGAGCAGTACTTC. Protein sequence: CASSLPGQGSHEQYF.

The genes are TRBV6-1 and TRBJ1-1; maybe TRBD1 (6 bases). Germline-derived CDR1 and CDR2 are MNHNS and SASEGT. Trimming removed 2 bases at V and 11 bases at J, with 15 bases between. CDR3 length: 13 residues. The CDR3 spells CASSERVQGLAFF. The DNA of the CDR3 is TGTGCCAGCAGTGAAAGGGTCCAGGGGCTGGCTTTCTTT.

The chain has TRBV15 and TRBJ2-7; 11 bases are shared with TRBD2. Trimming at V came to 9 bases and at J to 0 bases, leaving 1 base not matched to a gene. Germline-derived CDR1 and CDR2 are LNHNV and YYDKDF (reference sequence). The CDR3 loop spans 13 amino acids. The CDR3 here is CATTSGSSYEQYF. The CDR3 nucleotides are TGTGCCACTACTAGCGGGAGCTCCTACGAGCAGTACTTC.

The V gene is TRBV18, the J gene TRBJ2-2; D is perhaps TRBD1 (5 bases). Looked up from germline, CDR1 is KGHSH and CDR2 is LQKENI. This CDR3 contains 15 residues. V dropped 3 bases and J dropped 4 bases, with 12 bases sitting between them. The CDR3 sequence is CASSPGRGFTGELFF. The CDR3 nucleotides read TGTGCCAGCTCACCCGGAAGGGGCTTCACCGGGGAGCTGTTTTTT.